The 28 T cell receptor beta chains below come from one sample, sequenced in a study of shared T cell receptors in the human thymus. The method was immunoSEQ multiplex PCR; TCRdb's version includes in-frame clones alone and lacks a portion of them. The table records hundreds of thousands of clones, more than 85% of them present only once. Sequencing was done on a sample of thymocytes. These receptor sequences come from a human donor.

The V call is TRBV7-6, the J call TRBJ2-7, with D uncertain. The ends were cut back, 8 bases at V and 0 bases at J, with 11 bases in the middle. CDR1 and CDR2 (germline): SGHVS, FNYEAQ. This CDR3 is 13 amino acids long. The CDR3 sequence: CASSEGYSYEQYF. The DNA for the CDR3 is TGTGCCAGCTCGGAAGGCTACTCCTACGAGCAGTACTTC. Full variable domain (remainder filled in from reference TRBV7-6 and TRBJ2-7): GAGVSQSPRYKVTKRGQDVALRCDPISGHVSLYWYRQALGQGPEFLTYFNYEAQQDKSGLPNDRFSAERPEGSISTLTIQRTEQRDSAMYRCASSEGYSYEQYFGPGTRLTVT.

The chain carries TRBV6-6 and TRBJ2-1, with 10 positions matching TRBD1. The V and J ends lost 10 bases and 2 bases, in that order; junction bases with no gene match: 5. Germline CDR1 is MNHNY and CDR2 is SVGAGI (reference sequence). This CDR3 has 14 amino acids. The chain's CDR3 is CATEGQGPYNEQFF. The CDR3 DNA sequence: TGTGCCACCGAGGGACAGGGGCCCTACAATGAGCAGTTCTTC.

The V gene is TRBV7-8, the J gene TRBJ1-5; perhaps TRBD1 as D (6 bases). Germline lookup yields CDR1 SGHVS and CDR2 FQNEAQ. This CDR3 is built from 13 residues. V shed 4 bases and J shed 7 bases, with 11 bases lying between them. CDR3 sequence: CASSSTGLQPQHF. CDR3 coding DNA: TGTGCCAGCAGCTCGACAGGATTGCAGCCCCAGCATTTT.

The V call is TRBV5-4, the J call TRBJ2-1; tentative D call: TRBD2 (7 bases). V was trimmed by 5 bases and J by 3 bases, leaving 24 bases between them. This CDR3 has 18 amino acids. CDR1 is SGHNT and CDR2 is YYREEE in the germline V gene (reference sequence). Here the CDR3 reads CASRPGGHQTRIYNEQFF. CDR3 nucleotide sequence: TGTGCCAGCAGACCGGGGGGCCACCAAACGAGGATCTACAATGAGCAGTTCTTC.

The CDR3 reads CASSPPASGRNEQFF. The CDR3 region has the DNA TGTGCCAGCAGCCCACCCGCTAGCGGGAGGAATGAGCAGTTCTTC. The chain carries TRBV5-6 and TRBJ2-1; 11 bases line up with TRBD2. CDR1 SGHDT and CDR2 YYEEEE come from the germline V gene. The CDR3 runs 15 residues. The ends lost 4 bases at V and 7 bases at J; junction bases unmatched: 7.

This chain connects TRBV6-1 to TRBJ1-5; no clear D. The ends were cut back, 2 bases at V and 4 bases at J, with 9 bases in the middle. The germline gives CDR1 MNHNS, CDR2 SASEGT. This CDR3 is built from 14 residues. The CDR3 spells CASSERSGNQPQHF. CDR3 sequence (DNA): TGTGCCAGCAGTGAACGATCCGGGAATCAGCCCCAGCATTTT.

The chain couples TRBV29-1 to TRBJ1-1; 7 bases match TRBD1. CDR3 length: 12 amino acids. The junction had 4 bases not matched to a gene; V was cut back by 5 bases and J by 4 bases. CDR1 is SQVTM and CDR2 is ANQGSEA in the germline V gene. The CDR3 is CSVSGQRTEAFF. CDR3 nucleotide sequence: TGCAGCGTTTCGGGACAGCGCACTGAAGCTTTCTTT.

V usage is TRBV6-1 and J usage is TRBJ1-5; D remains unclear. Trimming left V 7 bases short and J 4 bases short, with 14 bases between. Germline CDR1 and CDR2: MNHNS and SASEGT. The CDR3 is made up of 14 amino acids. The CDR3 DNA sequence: TGTGCCAGCACCCCGGGCAGGTCGAATCAGCCCCAGCATTTT. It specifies CASTPGRSNQPQHF.

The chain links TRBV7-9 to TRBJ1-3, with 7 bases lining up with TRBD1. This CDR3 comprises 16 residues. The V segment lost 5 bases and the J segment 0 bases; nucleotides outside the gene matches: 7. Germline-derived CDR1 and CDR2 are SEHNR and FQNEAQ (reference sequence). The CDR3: CASSRDREFSGNTIYF. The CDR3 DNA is TGTGCCAGCAGCCGGGACAGAGAATTCTCTGGAAACACCATATATTTT.

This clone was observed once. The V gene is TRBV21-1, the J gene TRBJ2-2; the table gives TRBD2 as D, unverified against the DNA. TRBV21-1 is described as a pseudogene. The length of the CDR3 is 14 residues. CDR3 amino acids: CASSKANGAGELFF. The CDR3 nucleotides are TGTGCCAGCAGCAAAGCGAACGGGGCCGGGGAGCTGTTTTTT.

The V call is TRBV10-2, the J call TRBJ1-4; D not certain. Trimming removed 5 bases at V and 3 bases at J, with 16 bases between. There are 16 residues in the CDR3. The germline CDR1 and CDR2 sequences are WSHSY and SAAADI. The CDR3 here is CASSPFSGWANEKLFF. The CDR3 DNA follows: TGCGCCAGCAGTCCCTTTTCGGGTTGGGCTAATGAAAAACTGTTTTTT.

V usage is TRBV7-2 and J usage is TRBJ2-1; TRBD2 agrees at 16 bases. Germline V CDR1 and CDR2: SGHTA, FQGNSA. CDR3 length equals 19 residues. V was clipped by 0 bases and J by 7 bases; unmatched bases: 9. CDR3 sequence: CASSLAPIGTSGRVNEQFF. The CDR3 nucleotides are TGTGCCAGCAGCTTAGCCCCCATAGGGACTAGCGGGAGGGTGAATGAGCAGTTCTTC. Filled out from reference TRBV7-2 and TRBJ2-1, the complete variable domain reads GAGVSQSPSNKVTEKGKDVELRCDPISGHTALYWYRQSLGQGLEFLIYFQGNSAPDKSGLPSDRFSAERTGGSVSTLTIQRTQQEDSAVYLCASSLAPIGTSGRVNEQFFGPGTRLTVL.

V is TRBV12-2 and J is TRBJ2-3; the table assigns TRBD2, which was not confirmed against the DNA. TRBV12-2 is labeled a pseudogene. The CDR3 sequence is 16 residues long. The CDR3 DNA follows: TGTGCAAGTCGCTTACCCCAGCGGGACTGCACAGATACGCAGTATTTT. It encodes CASRLPQRDCTDTQYF.

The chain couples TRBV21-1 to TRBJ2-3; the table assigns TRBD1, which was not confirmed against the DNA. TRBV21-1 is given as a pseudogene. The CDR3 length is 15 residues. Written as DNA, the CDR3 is TGTGCCAGCAGCCCTAAAGCCTCAGGGGCGATTACGCAGTATTTT. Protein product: CASSPKASGAITQYF.

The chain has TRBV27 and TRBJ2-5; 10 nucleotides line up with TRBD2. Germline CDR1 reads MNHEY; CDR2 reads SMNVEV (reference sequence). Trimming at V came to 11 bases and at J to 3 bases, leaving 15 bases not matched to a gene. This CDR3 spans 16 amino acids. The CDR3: CALPQISGTSEETQYF. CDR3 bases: TGTGCCCTCCCTCAAATCTCCGGGACTAGCGAAGAGACCCAGTACTTC.

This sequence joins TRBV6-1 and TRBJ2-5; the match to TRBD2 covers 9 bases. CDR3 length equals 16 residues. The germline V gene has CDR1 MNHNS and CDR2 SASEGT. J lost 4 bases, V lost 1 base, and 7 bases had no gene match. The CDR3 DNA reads TGTGCCAGCAGTGAAGGGGGTCTAGCGGGGACAGAGACCCAGTACTTC. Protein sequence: CASSEGGLAGTETQYF.

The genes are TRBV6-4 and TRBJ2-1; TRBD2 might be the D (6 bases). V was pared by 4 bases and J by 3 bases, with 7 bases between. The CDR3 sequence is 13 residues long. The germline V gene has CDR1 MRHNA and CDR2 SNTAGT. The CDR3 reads CASSGGIYNEQFF. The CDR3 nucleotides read TGTGCCAGCAGTGGCGGGATCTACAATGAGCAGTTCTTC.

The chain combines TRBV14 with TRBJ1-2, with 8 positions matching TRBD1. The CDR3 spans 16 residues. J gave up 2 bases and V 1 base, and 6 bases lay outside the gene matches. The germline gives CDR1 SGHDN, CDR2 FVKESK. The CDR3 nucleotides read TGTGCCAGCAGCCAAGGTCCCAGGGGGCGGAACTATGGCTACACCTTC. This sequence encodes CASSQGPRGRNYGYTF.

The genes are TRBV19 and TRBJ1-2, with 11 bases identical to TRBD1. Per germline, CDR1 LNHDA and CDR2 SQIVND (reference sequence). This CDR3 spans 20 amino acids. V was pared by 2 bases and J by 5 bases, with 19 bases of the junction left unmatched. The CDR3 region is CASSIRTGQGEATYYYGYTF. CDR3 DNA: TGTGCCAGTAGTATACGTACGGGACAGGGGGAAGCTACCTATTATTATGGCTACACCTTC.

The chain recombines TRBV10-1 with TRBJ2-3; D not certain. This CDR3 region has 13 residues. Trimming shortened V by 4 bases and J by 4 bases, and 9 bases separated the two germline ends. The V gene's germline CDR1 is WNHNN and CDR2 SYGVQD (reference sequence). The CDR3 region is CASSGGRADTQYF. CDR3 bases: TGCGCCAGCAGTGGTGGAAGAGCAGATACGCAGTATTTT.

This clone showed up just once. In DNA, the CDR3 is TGTGCCAGCAGCCGCCCCATGCCGCGGGAGAACTCTGGAAACACCATATATTTT. Its protein is CASSRPMPRENSGNTIYF. V usage is TRBV11-3 and J usage is TRBJ1-3; D remains ambiguous. The CDR3 runs 18 residues. V was trimmed by 5 bases and J by 0 bases, leaving 20 bases between them. Germline CDR1 and CDR2: SGHNT and YENEEA.

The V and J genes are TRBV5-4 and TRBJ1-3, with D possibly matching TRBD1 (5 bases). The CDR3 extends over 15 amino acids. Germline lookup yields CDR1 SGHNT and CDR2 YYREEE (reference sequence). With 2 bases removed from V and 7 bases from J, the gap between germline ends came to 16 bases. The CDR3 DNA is TGTGCCAGCAGCTTCTTCGGGACTTTCACGAACACCATATATTTT. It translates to CASSFFGTFTNTIYF.

The CDR3 is CASSAVPASYEQYF. The DNA of the CDR3 is TGTGCCAGCAGTGCGGTCCCGGCGTCCTACGAGCAGTACTTC. This rearrangement joins TRBV6-1 to TRBJ2-7, with D hard to call. The CDR3 consists of 14 residues. CDR1 and CDR2 (germline): MNHNS, SASEGT. V lost 4 bases, J lost 1 base, and 11 bases lay in between.

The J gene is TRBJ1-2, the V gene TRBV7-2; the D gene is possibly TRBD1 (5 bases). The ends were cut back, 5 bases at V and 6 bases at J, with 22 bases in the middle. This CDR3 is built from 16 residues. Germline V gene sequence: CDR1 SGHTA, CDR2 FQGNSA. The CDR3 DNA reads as TGTGCCAGCAGCCCATCACCGTGGCAGGTGGGGGATGGCTACACCTTC. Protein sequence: CASSPSPWQVGDGYTF.

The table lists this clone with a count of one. The CDR3, as DNA: TGTGCCGGCCAACTAGCGGATGAGCAGTTCTTC. Amino acid sequence: CAGQLADEQFF. The chain carries TRBV5-8 and TRBJ2-1; 8 bases align to TRBD2. Germline CDR1 SGHTS, CDR2 YDEGEE. CDR3 length: 11 residues. V shed 10 bases, J shed 8 bases, and the junction held 5 bases outside the gene matches.

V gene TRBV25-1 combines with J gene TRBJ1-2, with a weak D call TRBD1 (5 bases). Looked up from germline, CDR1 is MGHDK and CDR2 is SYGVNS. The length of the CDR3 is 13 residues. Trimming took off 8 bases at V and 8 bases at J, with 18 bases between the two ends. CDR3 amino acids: CASGSPGKDGYTF. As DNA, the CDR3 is TGTGCCAGCGGATCCCCAGGGAAGGACGGCTACACCTTC.

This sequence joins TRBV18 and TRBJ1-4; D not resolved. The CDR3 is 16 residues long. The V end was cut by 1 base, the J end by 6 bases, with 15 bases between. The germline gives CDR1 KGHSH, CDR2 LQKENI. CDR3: CASSPQDGGVYEKLFF. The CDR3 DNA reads TGTGCCAGCTCACCACAGGACGGCGGGGTTTATGAAAAACTGTTTTTT.

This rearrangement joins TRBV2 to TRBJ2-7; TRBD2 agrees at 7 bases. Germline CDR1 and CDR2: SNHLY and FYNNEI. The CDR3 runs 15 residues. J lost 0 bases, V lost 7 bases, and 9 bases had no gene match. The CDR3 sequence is CASKGASGLSYEQYF. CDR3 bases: TGTGCCAGCAAGGGCGCTAGCGGCCTCTCCTACGAGCAGTACTTC. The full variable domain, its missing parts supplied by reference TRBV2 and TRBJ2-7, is EPEVTQTPSHQVTQMGQEVILRCVPISNHLYFYWYRQILGQKVEFLVSFYNNEISEKSEIFDDQFSVERPDGSNFTLKIRSTKLEDSAMYFCASKGASGLSYEQYFGPGTRLTVT.